This T cell receptor (beta chain) emerged from a study of blood T cell repertoires in COVID-19. Across the whole study: Sample material is recorded as cDNA or gDNA derived from T cells, B-cell-depleted T cells, or PBMCs.

Authors' methods: Nucleated cell counts were estimated from reference gene primer amplification. TCRdb's copy holds only in-frame clones and misses some; the assay was immunoSEQ multiplex PCR. That table gives V, J and clone size, and the DNA gave D and trimming. The table includes some 340,000 clones, about 87% detected once. Residents of 24 US areas, aged roughly 18 to 95 years, made up the participants. Cohort 3 recovery required two negative PCRs, clearance, or symptom resolution. The V end lost 0 bases, the J end lost 5 bases, and 8 bases lay between the germline ends. The V gene's germline CDR1 is SGHRS and CDR2 YFSETQ. This CDR3 has 13 amino acids.

The chain combines TRBV5-1 with TRBJ2-5, with D possibly being TRBD1 (5 bases). The receptor comes from a woman under 40 who had recovered from COVID-19. Sequenced material: PBMCs or T cells enriched from blood (not recorded which). CDR3 nucleotides: TGCGCCAGCAGCTTGGTTGGGGCGGAGACCCAGTACTTC. Translating gives CASSLVGAETQYF.